One sample yielded the 12 T cell receptor beta chains listed below, sequenced in a study of blood T cells in healthy people across ages. Primers used in a second PCR of roughly 6 to 12 cycles were a sample-barcoded 5' primer and a J-beta primer mix. TCRdb re-derived calls from the 5' RACE reads in MiXCR, one entry per CDR3 protein. Of over 950,000 distinct CDR3 sequences in the sample, roughly 50% were seen once. Sequencing input: blood. The receptor set was obtained from a woman aged 60-75 years in good health.

As concerns this clonotype: Compared with germline, one end of the junction differs, possibly owing to a read error. The J gene is TRBJ1-4, the V gene TRBV7-2, with a possible D match to TRBD1 (6 bases). There are 14 residues in the CDR3. CDR1 is SGHTA and CDR2 is FQGNSA in the germline V gene. CDR3 DNA sequence: TGTGCCAGCAGCCTCGATACAGGGAGCGAAAAACCGTTTTTT. This gives the protein CASSLDTGSEKPFF.

CDR3 region: CASSSVGQGSDTQYF. The DNA for the CDR3 is TGTGCCAGCAGCTCCGTCGGACAGGGCTCGGATACGCAGTATTTT. The chain joins TRBV11-2 to TRBJ2-3; 8 nucleotides agree with TRBD1. Germline V gene lookup returns CDR1 SGHAT and CDR2 FQNNGV. V trimming: 4 bases; J trimming: 6 bases; junction bases outside the gene matches: 9. There are 15 residues in the CDR3.

J is TRBJ2-7 and V is TRBV18; 9 bases agree with TRBD1. The J call may be in error: the DNA end matches TRBJ2-5 better. Per germline, CDR1 KGHSH and CDR2 LQKENI. This CDR3 spans 14 amino acids. Here the CDR3 reads CASSETGGRETQYF. The CDR3 region has the DNA TGTGCCAGCTCGGAGACAGGGGGACGGGAGACCCAGTACTTC.

The chain carries TRBV29-1 and TRBJ2-5; possibly TRBD2 for D (5 bases). V was clipped by 0 bases and J by 2 bases, with 16 bases between them. This CDR3 is built from 16 residues. Germline values: CDR1 SQVTM, CDR2 ANQGSEA. CDR3 in DNA: TGCAGCGTTGAAGAGTATGTTGCGGGTGGGCAAGAGACCCAGTACTTC. Its protein is CSVEEYVAGGQETQYF.

The rearrangement joins TRBV20-1 to TRBJ1-2; D not certain. Trimming took 0 bases from V and 1 from J, leaving 21 bases between them. From germline, CDR1 is DFQATT and CDR2 SNEGSKA (reference sequence). CDR3 length: 18 residues. As DNA, the CDR3 is TGCAGTGCTAGAGACCATCGCCGGCTTTGGGGTGATAACTATGGCTACACCTTC. It codes for CSARDHRRLWGDNYGYTF.

J is TRBJ2-7 and V is TRBV5-5; 8 positions agree with TRBD1. Germline V lookup: CDR1 SGHKS, CDR2 YYEKEE (reference sequence). The CDR3 has 18 residues. Trimming cost V 0 bases and J 1 base; bases outside gene matches: 12. CDR3 sequence reads: CASSLAPWGQEGSYEQYF. CDR3 coding DNA: TGTGCCAGCAGCTTGGCGCCCTGGGGACAGGAGGGTTCCTACGAGCAGTACTTC.

This clonotype appeared a few times. The chain combines TRBV20-1 with TRBJ2-3, with TRBD1 matching over 7 bases. Losses at the gene ends were 3 bases for V and 7 bases for J; bases not matched to a gene: 13. CDR1 and CDR2 (germline): DFQATT, SNEGSKA (reference sequence). This CDR3 comprises 15 residues. The CDR3: CSASSRNRGLNTQYF. The CDR3 DNA follows: TGCAGTGCTAGCTCTCGGAACAGGGGCCTCAATACGCAGTATTTT.

J is TRBJ1-4 and V is TRBV2; no definite D call. Germline CDR1 is SNHLY and CDR2 is FYNNEI. V was trimmed by 4 bases and J by 0 bases, leaving 9 bases between them. The length of the CDR3 is 15 residues. CDR3: CASSGGFTTNEKLFF. CDR3 bases: TGTGCCAGCAGTGGCGGGTTTACAACTAATGAAAAACTGTTTTTT.

This clonotype was counted between two and nine times. This chain joins TRBV29-1 and TRBJ1-2; D is perhaps TRBD1 (6 bases). V was pared by 4 bases and J by 4 bases, with 19 bases between. The CDR3 length is 15 residues. Germline CDR1 SQVTM, CDR2 ANQGSEA. In DNA, the CDR3 is TGCAGCGTTGTATCGGAGGGGGGACGGAGCTATGGCTACACCTTC. Amino acid sequence: CSVVSEGGRSYGYTF.

The chain couples TRBV10-3 to TRBJ2-1, with D uncertain. This CDR3 region has 13 residues. Germline values: CDR1 ENHRY, CDR2 SYGVKD. Between the trimmed V and J ends, which lost 2 bases and 9 bases, there was a span of 11 bases. CDR3 DNA: TGTGCCATCAGTGAGGGAACAGAGGCTGAGCAGTTCTTC. Amino acids: CAISEGTEAEQFF.

This clonotype was observed a handful of times. Here the CDR3 DNA reads TGTGCCAGCAGCTTAGACCGGGCTAGCGGCCAAGAGACCCAGTACTTC. Its translation: CASSLDRASGQETQYF. The chain has TRBV11-2 and TRBJ2-5, with TRBD2 identical over 7 bases. Germline V gene data show CDR1 as SGHAT and CDR2 as FQNNGV. The CDR3 extends over 16 amino acids. With 0 bases clipped from V and 1 base from J, the junction kept 5 bases outside the gene matches.

This chain links TRBV7-9 with TRBJ2-5; no clear D gene. Deletions cut 3 bases from V and 0 bases from J, with 8 bases between. Germline assignment: CDR1 SEHNR and CDR2 FQNEAQ (reference sequence). The CDR3 is 14 amino acids. CDR3 amino acids: CASSFEVYQETQYF. CDR3 coding DNA: TGTGCCAGCAGCTTTGAGGTCTACCAAGAGACCCAGTACTTC. Using reference TRBV7-9 and TRBJ2-5 for the parts outside the CDR3, the full variable domain is DTGVSQNPRHKITKRGQNVTFRCDPISEHNRLYWYRQTLGQGPEFLTYFQNEAQLEKSRLLSDRFSAERPKGSFSTLEIQRTEQGDSAMYLCASSFEVYQETQYFGPGTRLLVL.